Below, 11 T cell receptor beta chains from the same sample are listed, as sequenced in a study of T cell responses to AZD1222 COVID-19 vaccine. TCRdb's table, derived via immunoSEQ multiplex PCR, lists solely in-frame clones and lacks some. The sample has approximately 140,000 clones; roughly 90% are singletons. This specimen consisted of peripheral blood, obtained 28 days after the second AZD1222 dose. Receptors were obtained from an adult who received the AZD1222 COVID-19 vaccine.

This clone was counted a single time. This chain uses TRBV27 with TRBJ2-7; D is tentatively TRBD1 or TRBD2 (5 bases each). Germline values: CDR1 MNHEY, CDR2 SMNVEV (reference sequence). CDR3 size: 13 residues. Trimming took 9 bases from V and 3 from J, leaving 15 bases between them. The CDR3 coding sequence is TGTGCCAGTTCCGGGACGCCTCACTACGAGCAGTACTTC. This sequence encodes CASSGTPHYEQYF.

CDR3 protein: CASSTLGGATEAFF. The CDR3 coding sequence is TGTGCCAGCAGCACCCTCGGGGGGGCCACTGAAGCTTTCTTT. This chain joins TRBV11-2 and TRBJ1-1; weak D call: TRBD1 (6 bases). This CDR3 spans 14 amino acids. Trimming left V 5 bases short and J 4 bases short, with 14 bases between. CDR1 is SGHAT, CDR2 FQNNGV, per germline.

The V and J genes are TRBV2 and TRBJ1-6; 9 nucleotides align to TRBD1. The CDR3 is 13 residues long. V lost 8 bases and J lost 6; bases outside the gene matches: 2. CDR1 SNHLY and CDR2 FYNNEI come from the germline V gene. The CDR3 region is CASGTGTNSPLHF. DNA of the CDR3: TGTGCCAGCGGGACAGGGACTAATTCACCCCTCCACTTT.

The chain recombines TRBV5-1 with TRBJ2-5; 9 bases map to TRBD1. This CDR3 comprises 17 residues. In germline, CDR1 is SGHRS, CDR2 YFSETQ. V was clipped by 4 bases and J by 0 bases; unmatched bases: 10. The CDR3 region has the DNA TGCGCCAGCAGCAGGACAGGGGCGCTGCAGTACCAAGAGACCCAGTACTTC. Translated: CASSRTGALQYQETQYF.

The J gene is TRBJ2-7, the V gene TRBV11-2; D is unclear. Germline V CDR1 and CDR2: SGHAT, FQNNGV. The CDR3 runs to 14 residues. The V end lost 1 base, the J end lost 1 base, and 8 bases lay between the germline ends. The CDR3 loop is CASSLGDSSYEQYF. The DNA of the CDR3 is TGTGCCAGCAGCTTAGGAGACTCATCCTACGAGCAGTACTTC.

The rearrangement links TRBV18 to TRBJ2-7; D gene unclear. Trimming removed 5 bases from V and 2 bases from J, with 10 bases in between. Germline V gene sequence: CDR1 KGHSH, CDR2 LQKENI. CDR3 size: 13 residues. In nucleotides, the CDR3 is TGTGCCAGCTCAAGGACGTCCCCCTACGAGCAGTACTTC. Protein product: CASSRTSPYEQYF.

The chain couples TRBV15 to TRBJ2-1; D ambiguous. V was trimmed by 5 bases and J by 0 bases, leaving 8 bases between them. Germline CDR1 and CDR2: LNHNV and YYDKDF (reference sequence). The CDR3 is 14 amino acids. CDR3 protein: CATSGVSSYNEQFF. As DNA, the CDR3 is TGTGCCACCAGCGGGGTTAGCTCCTACAATGAGCAGTTCTTC.

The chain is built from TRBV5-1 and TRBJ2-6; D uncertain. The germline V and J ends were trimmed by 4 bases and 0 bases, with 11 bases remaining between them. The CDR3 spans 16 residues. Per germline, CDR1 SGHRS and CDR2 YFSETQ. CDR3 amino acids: CASSPLPSSGANVLTF. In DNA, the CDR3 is TGCGCCAGCAGCCCACTACCGAGCTCTGGGGCCAACGTCCTGACTTTC.

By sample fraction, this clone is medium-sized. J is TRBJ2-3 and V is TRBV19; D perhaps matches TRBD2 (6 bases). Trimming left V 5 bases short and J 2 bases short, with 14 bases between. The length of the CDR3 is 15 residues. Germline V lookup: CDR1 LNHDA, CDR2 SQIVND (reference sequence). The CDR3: CASSPGTYDTDTQYF. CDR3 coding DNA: TGTGCCAGTAGTCCCGGGACTTACGACACAGATACGCAGTATTTT.

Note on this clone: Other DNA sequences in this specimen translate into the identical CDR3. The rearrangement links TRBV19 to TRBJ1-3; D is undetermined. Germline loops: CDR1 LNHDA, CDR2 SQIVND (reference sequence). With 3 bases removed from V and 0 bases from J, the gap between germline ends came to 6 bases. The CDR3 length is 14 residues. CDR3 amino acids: CASSIGVSGNTIYF. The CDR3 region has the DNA TGTGCCAGTAGTATTGGAGTCTCTGGAAACACCATATATTTT.

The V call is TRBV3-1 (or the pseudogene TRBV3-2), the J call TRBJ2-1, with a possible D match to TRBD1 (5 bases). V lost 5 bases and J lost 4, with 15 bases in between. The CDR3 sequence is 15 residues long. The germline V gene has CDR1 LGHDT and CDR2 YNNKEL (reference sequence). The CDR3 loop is CASSSPQGPYNEQFF. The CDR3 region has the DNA TGTGCCAGCAGCTCCCCTCAGGGTCCATACAATGAGCAGTTCTTC.